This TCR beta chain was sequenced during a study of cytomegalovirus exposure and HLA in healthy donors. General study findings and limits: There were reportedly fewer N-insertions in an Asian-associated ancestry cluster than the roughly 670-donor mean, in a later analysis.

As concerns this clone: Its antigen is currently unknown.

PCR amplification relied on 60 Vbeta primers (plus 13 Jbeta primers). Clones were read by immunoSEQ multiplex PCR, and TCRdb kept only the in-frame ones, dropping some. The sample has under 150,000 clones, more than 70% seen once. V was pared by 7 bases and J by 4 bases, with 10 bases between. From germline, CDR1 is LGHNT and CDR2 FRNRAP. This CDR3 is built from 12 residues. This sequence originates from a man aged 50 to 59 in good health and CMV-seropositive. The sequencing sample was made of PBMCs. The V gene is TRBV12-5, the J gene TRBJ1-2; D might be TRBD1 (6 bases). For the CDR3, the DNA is TGTGCTAGTGAGGAGGACAGCTATGGCTACACCTTC. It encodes CASEEDSYGYTF.